These T cell receptor beta chains were read from a single sample in a study of T cells in localized non-small cell lung cancer. Produced via immunoSEQ multiplex PCR; TCRdb's table is partial and in-frame only. The sample holds 40,000 to 50,000 clones, approximately 86% seen once. The specimen comprised peripheral blood, sampled before any cancer treatment. All receptors come from a woman aged 18-49 years with stage III lung adenocarcinoma. Both conserved end residues are part of each CDR3. A D gene is named only where the DNA matches it firmly. A clone size is listed for some rows: how often the clone was seen (once, few, many), or a class if it is expanded.

. | TRBJ2-3 | . | TRBV7-9 | TGTGCCAGCAGCCCGACAGGGGCGGGGGCAGATACGCAGTATTTT | CASSPTGAGADTQYF
. | TRBJ2-3 | TRBD2 | TRBV6-1 | TGTGCCAGCAGTGACCGGGCTAGCGGGGGAGGAGATACGCAGTATTTT | CASSDRASGGGDTQYF
once | TRBJ1-2 | TRBD1 | TRBV5-4 | TGTGCCAGCAGCAGCGGGACAGCCCCTAATGGCTACACCTTC | CASSSGTAPNGYTF
. | TRBJ1-3 | . | TRBV7-8 | TGTGCCAGCAGCCTCTCACGGGGGTTTGGAAACACCATATATTTT | CASSLSRGFGNTIYF
. | TRBJ1-2 | . | TRBV6-1 | TGTGCCAGCAGTGAAGGAGTTAAAGGTCGGGTTTATGGCTACACCTTC | CASSEGVKGRVYGYTF
. | TRBJ2-3 | TRBD2 | TRBV27 | TGTGCCAGCAGACTAGCGGGGGGCACTAGCACAGATACGCAGTATTTT | CASRLAGGTSTDTQYF
few | TRBJ1-5 | . | TRBV6-6 | TGTGCCAGCACCCCGGGCCAGGGGATCAATCAGCCCCAGCATTTT | CASTPGQGINQPQHF
. | TRBJ2-5 | . | TRBV2 | TGTGCCAGCAGTACCGGGCTGACGGGGCGAGAGACCCAGTACTTC | CASSTGLTGRETQYF
. | TRBJ1-5 | . | TRBV6-1 | TGTGCCAGCAGTGTGCTTCGGGGAAACAATCAGCCCCAGCATTTT | CASSVLRGNNQPQHF
. | TRBJ2-3 | . | TRBV6-1 | TGTGCCAGCAGTGGGGCAGCGGGCCGCACAGATACGCAGTATTTT | CASSGAAGRTDTQYF
. | TRBJ2-5 | TRBD2 | TRBV15 | TGTGCCACCAGCAGGACTAGCGGGGGTCTCGGGGAGACCCAGTACTTC | CATSRTSGGLGETQYF
. | TRBJ1-1 | . | TRBV18 | TGTGCCAGCTCACCAGCTGGGCAGTCGAACACTGAAGCTTTCTTT | CASSPAGQSNTEAFF
once | TRBJ2-1 | . | TRBV4-1 | TGCGCCAGCAGCCAAGAAGGAGAAGGAACCTACAATGAGCAGTTCTTC | CASSQEGEGTYNEQFF
. | TRBJ2-3 | TRBD1 | TRBV27 | TGTGCCAGCAGGGACAGGGGACCCCCAGATACGCAGTATTTT | CASRDRGPPDTQYF
. | TRBJ1-5 | . | TRBV19 | TGTGCCAGTAGTCCCGTCACGACGGCGGGTCCCAATCAGCCCCAGCATTTT | CASSPVTTAGPNQPQHF
. | TRBJ2-4 | . | TRBV4-2 | TGTGCCAGCAGCCCGGGAAACATTCAGTACTTC | CASSPGNIQYF
. | TRBJ1-5 | . | TRBV7-8 | TGTGCCAGCAGCTTAGGGGGGACTAGCAATCAGCCCCAGCATTTT | CASSLGGTSNQPQHF
medium-sized | TRBJ1-1 | . | TRBV19 | TGTGCCAGTAGTATAGTTGACAGCAACACTGAAGCTTTCTTT | CASSIVDSNTEAFF
. | TRBJ2-5 | TRBD2 | TRBV5-1 | TGCGCCAGCAGCTTGGATGGCGGGGGAACCCAAGAGACCCAGTACTTC | CASSLDGGGTQETQYF
. | TRBJ2-7 | . | TRBV7-2 | TGTGCCAGCAGCCGTAAGGTTCAGCGAGCGCCCGAGCAGTACTTC | CASSRKVQRAPEQYF
. | TRBJ2-6 | TRBD1 | TRBV5-5 | TGTGCCAGCAGCTCCTCCGGGACAGGGCGAGCTGGGGCCAACGTCCTGACTTTC | CASSSSGTGRAGANVLTF
. | TRBJ2-1 | . | TRBV21-1 | TGTGCCAGCAGCAAAAAAGGACTAGCGGGGGTAGTCTACAATGAGCAGTTCTTC | CASSKKGLAGVVYNEQFF
. | TRBJ1-5 | . | TRBV5-6 | TGTGCCAGCAGCTTACAAGGAGTTCAGCCCCAGCATTTT | CASSLQGVQPQHF
. | TRBJ2-3 | . | TRBV19 | TGTGCCAGTACTGGGACCGCTAGCACAGATACGCAGTATTTT | CASTGTASTDTQYF
. | TRBJ1-1 | . | TRBV30 | TGTGCCTGGAAAGACAGAACGACTGAAGCTTTCTTT | CAWKDRTTEAFF
once | TRBJ1-6 | TRBD1 | TRBV19 | TGTGCCAGTAGTACGACAGGGGGCAATTCACCCCTCCACTTT | CASSTTGGNSPLHF
. | TRBJ1-1 | . | TRBV10-1 | TGCGCCAGCAGTGCCCAGGGAGAGGTCGCTGAAGCTTTCTTT | CASSAQGEVAEAFF
. | TRBJ1-2 | TRBD1 | TRBV7-2 | TGTGCCAGCAGCTTAGGGGGACAGGGGAATAACTATGGCTACACCTTC | CASSLGGQGNNYGYTF
. | TRBJ1-3 | TRBD1 | TRBV5-5 | TGTGCCAGCAGCTTAACAGGATTCCGGGACAGAGGAAACACCATATATTTT | CASSLTGFRDRGNTIYF
. | TRBJ2-7 | . | TRBV9 | TGTGCCAGCAGCGTAGCTCCGGCGCTCACCTACGAGCAGTACTTC | CASSVAPALTYEQYF
few | TRBJ1-5 | . | TRBV9 | TGTGCCAGCAGCCAAACAGGGATAGGGCAGCCCCAGCATTTT | CASSQTGIGQPQHF
. | TRBJ2-6 | . | TRBV18 | TGTGCCAGCTCACCCCGAGGGCTATCCTCTGGGGCCAACGTCCTGACTTTC | CASSPRGLSSGANVLTF
. | TRBJ2-3 | . | TRBV19 | TGTGCCAGTAGTGATGGCGGGGTGACAGATACGCAGTATTTT | CASSDGGVTDTQYF
. | TRBJ1-6 | . | TRBV28 | TGTGCCACCACGGAAAACTCCTATAATTCACCCCTCCACTTT | CATTENSYNSPLHF
. | TRBJ1-1 | . | TRBV18 | TGTGCCAGCTCACCACCGGGGGGACTGAACACTGAAGCTTTCTTT | CASSPPGGLNTEAFF
. | TRBJ2-1 | . | TRBV6-6 | TGTGCCAGCAGAACCGAGGGGGGGCAGTTCTTC | CASRTEGGQFF
. | TRBJ1-2 | TRBD1 | TRBV6-6 | TGTGCCAGCAGCCGATCTGGGACAGAGTATGGCTACACCTTC | CASSRSGTEYGYTF
. | TRBJ1-6 | . | TRBV5-1 | TGCGCCAGCAGCTTGTTAGACTTCTCCTATAATTCACCCCTCCACTTT | CASSLLDFSYNSPLHF
. | TRBJ2-2 | TRBD1 | TRBV2 | TGTGCCAGCAGTGAAAGGGACAGGGGTTACACCGGGGAGCTGTTTTTT | CASSERDRGYTGELFF
. | TRBJ2-5 | TRBD2 | TRBV7-2 | TGTGCCAGCAGCTCACCTTCGGGGGGGGCGGGAGAGACCCAGTACTTC | CASSSPSGGAGETQYF
. | TRBJ1-2 | TRBD1 | TRBV2 | TGTGCCAGCAGTGAGGGGGCAGGGGGTAACTATGGCTACACCTTC | CASSEGAGGNYGYTF
. | TRBJ2-7 | TRBD2 | TRBV12-5 | TGTGCTAGTGGTAACCACGGGGGGGTCACCTACGAGCAGTACTTC | CASGNHGGVTYEQYF
. | TRBJ2-5 | . | TRBV4-2 | TGTGCCAGCAGCCAAGACCCGCAAGAGACCCAGTACTTC | CASSQDPQETQYF
. | TRBJ2-7 | TRBD2 | TRBV11-2 | TGTGCCAGCAGCTTAGAGCGGGGGTCATCCTACGAGCAGTACTTC | CASSLERGSSYEQYF
. | TRBJ1-5 | . | TRBV19 | TGTGCCAGTAGTATAGATAAGGGGGTGGGGCAGCCCCAGCATTTT | CASSIDKGVGQPQHF
. | TRBJ1-1 | . | TRBV7-6 | TGTGCCAGCAGCTCCGGGGCGGGTGGGCTTGCTGAAGCTTTCTTT | CASSSGAGGLAEAFF